The rows below give T cell receptor beta chains drawn from one sample of a study of CD8 T cell repertoires and HIV-1 epitope variants. Data came from immunoSEQ multiplex PCR; TCRdb stores just in-frame clones and leaves some out. The sample records under 7,000 clones, roughly 68% being singletons. For these TCRs, the target antigens are not known. The sequenced material came from cultured CD8+ T cells derived from PBMCs. Every receptor here comes from a male donor with HIV. CDR3s include the opening cysteine and the closing phenylalanine or tryptophan. D genes are given only for firm matches. Clone size, where shown, is once, few, many, or a class for clones that have expanded.

TRBV5-4	few	.	12	TRBJ2-7	TGTGCCAGCAGCTTGATCGCGAGCGAGCAGTACTTC	CASSLIASEQYF
TRBV19	.	.	13	TRBJ2-2	TGTGCCAGTGGGGGACAGAACACCGGGGAGCTGTTTTTT	CASGGQNTGELFF
TRBV27	.	.	15	TRBJ2-3	TGTGCCAGCAGTTTATCAAACGGGGGCACAGATACGCAGTATTTT	CASSLSNGGTDTQYF
TRBV27	.	.	11	TRBJ2-3	TGTGCCAGCAGTCACACAGATACGCAGTATTTT	CASSHTDTQYF
TRBV11-2	.	.	15	TRBJ2-7	TGTGCCAGCAGCTTAGAGCGGGGCCCTACCTACGAGCAGTACTTC	CASSLERGPTYEQYF
TRBV5-1	.	.	16	TRBJ2-2	TGCGCCAGCAGCCTCGCCGAAGCGTTTAACACCGGGGAGCTGTTTTTT	CASSLAEAFNTGELFF
TRBV10-2	.	.	14	TRBJ1-1	TGCGCCAGCAGTGAGTTGGAACTTTACACTGAAGCTTTCTTT	CASSELELYTEAFF
TRBV6-1	once	.	11	TRBJ2-7	TGTGCCAGCAGTTACCCCAGGGAGCAGTACTTC	CASSYPREQYF
TRBV28	few	.	12	TRBJ1-6	TGTGCCAGCAGTTTAGGGGATTCACCCCTCCACTTT	CASSLGDSPLHF
TRBV6-5	.	.	13	TRBJ1-2	TGTGCCAGCAGTTACTCGACAAAAAATGGCTACACCTTC	CASSYSTKNGYTF
TRBV7-9	few	.	13	TRBJ2-7	TGTGCCAGCAGCCCCACCGGGCAGCCCGAGCAGTACTTC	CASSPTGQPEQYF
TRBV30	.	.	11	TRBJ2-1	TGTGCCTGGAGTGACAGGAATGAGCAGTTCTTC	CAWSDRNEQFF
TRBV7-9	.	.	14	TRBJ2-5	TGTGCCAGCAGCTCGCGGGGATCGCAAGAGACCCAGTACTTC	CASSSRGSQETQYF
TRBV4-2	.	TRBD1	15	TRBJ1-2	TGTGCCAGCAGCCAGCAGGGACAGGGGAACTATGGCTACACCTTC	CASSQQGQGNYGYTF
TRBV19	.	.	15	TRBJ2-1	TGTGCCAGTAGTAGTCTAGCGCCTGCATCTAATGAGCAGTTCTTC	CASSSLAPASNEQFF
TRBV7-9	.	.	18	TRBJ2-4	TGTGCCAGCAGCTTAGCCTTCGGACGGACCGGCGATTTAAACATTCAGTACTTC	CASSLAFGRTGDLNIQYF
TRBV6-5	.	TRBD1	16	TRBJ1-2	TGTGCCAGCAGTTACTTGACAGGGGGGCCCTCTAGGGTCTACACCTTC	CASSYLTGGPSRVYTF
TRBV10-3	.	.	12	TRBJ2-1	TGTGCCATCAGTGAGGGCTACAATGAGCAGTTCTTC	CAISEGYNEQFF
TRBV15	.	.	14	TRBJ1-5	TGTGCCACCAGCCCTAACGGCTACGATCAGCCCCAGCATTTT	CATSPNGYDQPQHF
TRBV19	.	.	13	TRBJ2-7	TGTGCCAGTAGTGTGGGAGCTCTCTACGAGCAGTACTTC	CASSVGALYEQYF
TRBV2	.	.	13	TRBJ1-2	TGTGCCAGCAGTATGGGGGAAGGATATGGCTACACCTTC	CASSMGEGYGYTF
TRBV29-1	once	.	18	TRBJ2-1	TGCAGCGTTGATCCCCAATCGGACGTCCGACTGACTTACAATGAGCAGTTCTTC	CSVDPQSDVRLTYNEQFF
TRBV4-3	.	TRBD2	16	TRBJ2-1	TGCGCCAGCAGCCAAGACCCAGCGGGGGCCTCCAATGAGCAGTTCTTC	CASSQDPAGASNEQFF
TRBV5-4	.	.	13	TRBJ2-1	TGTGCCAGCAGACCCCCCCAAAACAATGAGCAGTTCTTC	CASRPPQNNEQFF
TRBV27	.	.	14	TRBJ1-2	TGTGCCAGCAGTTTACTTGGGGGGTACTATGGCTACACCTTC	CASSLLGGYYGYTF
TRBV10-1	.	.	13	TRBJ2-1	TGCGCCAGCAGTGAGTCGTACGACAATGAGCAGTTCTTC	CASSESYDNEQFF